This passage covers 5 T cell receptor beta chains from one sample sequenced in a study of T cells in Graves' hyperthyroidism and ophthalmopathy. Amplification targeted TCR beta CDR3 regions from RNA transcripts. HTBI primers were employed in a first-round RT-PCR of the TCR CDR3. TCRdb re-analysed the multiplex PCR reads in MiXCR, keeping a single row per CDR3 protein. Found here are 500,000 to 600,000 distinct CDR3 sequences, about 43% of them singletons; the top ten hold roughly 19%. The sample comprised peripheral blood or thyroid tissue (not recorded which). The receptor source for this set is an adult woman with Graves' disease, either hyperthyroidism or ophthalmopathy (not recorded which).

This clonotype was counted at least ten times. The chain employs TRBV11-2 and TRBJ1-2; tentative D call: TRBD1 (5 bases). CDR3 length: 12 amino acids. V dropped 5 bases and J dropped 4 bases, with 8 bases sitting between them. Germline loops: CDR1 SGHAT, CDR2 FQNNGV. The CDR3 loop is CASSTGTYGYTF. The CDR3 nucleotides are TGTGCCAGCAGCACAGGCACCTATGGCTACACCTTC. The variable domain in full, with the rest retrieved from reference TRBV11-2 and TRBJ1-2, is EAGVAQSPRYKIIEKRQSVAFWCNPISGHATLYWYQQILGQGPKLLIQFQNNGVVDDSQLPKDRFSAERLKGVDSTLKIQPAKLEDSAVYLCASSTGTYGYTFGSGTRLTVV.

This chain links TRBV7-8 with TRBJ2-3; TRBD2 matches at 7 bases. This CDR3 is 15 amino acids long. Germline loops: CDR1 SGHVS, CDR2 FQNEAQ. The ends lost 5 bases at V and 2 bases at J; junction bases unmatched: 7. CDR3 sequence: CASSIQSGDTDTQYF. CDR3 sequence (DNA): TGTGCCAGCAGCATTCAAAGCGGGGACACAGATACGCAGTATTTT.

This clonotype occurred a few times. This chain's CDR3 is CSVRQESEKLFF. CDR3 in DNA: TGCAGCGTGCGACAGGAGAGTGAAAAACTGTTTTTT. The chain joins TRBV29-1 to TRBJ1-4; D perhaps matches TRBD1 (6 bases). The V gene's germline CDR1 is SQVTM and CDR2 ANQGSEA. Trimming pared 6 bases from V and 7 bases from J, leaving 12 bases between. The CDR3 has 12 residues.

J is TRBJ2-5 and V is TRBV15; D not certain. Germline CDR1 LNHNV, CDR2 YYDKDF (reference sequence). The CDR3 is 12 amino acids. Trimming removed 3 bases at V and 3 bases at J, with 5 bases between. The chain's CDR3 is CATSSEEETQYF. The DNA for the CDR3 is TGTGCCACCAGCAGCGAAGAAGAGACCCAGTACTTC.

The gene calls are TRBV15 and TRBJ1-5; unclear D gene. From germline, CDR1 is LNHNV and CDR2 YYDKDF (reference sequence). With 4 bases removed from V and 6 bases from J, the gap between germline ends came to 16 bases. This CDR3 comprises 15 residues. This CDR3 is CATSTNSMGGQPQHF. The CDR3 bases are TGTGCCACCAGCACAAATTCCATGGGCGGTCAGCCCCAGCATTTT.